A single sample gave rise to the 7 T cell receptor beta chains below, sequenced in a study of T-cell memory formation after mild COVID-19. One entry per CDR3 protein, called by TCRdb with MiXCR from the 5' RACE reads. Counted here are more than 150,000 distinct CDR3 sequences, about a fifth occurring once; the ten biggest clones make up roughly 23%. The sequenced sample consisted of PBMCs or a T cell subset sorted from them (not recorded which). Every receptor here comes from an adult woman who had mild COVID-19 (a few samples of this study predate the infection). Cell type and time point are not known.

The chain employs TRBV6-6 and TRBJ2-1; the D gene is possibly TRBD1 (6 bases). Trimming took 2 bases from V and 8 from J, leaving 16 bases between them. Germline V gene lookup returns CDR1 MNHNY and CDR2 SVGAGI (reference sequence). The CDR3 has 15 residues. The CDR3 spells CASSYDGRGTDEQFF. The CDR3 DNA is TGTGCCAGCAGTTACGACGGCAGGGGTACAGATGAGCAGTTCTTC.

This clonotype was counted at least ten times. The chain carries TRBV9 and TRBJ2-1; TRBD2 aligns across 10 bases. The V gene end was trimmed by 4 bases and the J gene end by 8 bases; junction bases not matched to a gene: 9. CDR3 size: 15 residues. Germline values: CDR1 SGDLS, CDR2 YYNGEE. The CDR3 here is CASSLGLAGVHEQFF. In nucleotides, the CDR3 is TGTGCCAGCAGCTTGGGCCTAGCGGGAGTTCATGAGCAGTTCTTC.

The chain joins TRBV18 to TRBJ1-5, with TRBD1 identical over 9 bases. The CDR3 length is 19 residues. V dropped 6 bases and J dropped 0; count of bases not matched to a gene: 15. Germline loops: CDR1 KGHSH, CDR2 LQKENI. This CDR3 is CASSSDRVEQGASNQPQHF. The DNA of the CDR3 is TGTGCCAGCTCCTCAGATCGGGTTGAACAGGGGGCTAGCAATCAGCCCCAGCATTTT.

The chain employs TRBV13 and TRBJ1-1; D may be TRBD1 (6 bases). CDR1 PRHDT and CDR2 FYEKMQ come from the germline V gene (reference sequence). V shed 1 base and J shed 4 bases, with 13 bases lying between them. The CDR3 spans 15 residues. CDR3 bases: TGTGCCAGCAGCTTAGTAACAGGGTACCCCACTGAAGCTTTCTTT. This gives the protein CASSLVTGYPTEAFF.

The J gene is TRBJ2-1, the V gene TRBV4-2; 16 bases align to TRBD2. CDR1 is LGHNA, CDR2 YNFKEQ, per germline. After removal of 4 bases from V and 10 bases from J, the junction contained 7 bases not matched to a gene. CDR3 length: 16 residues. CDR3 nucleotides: TGTGCCAGCAGCCTACTTGGGACTAGCGGGAGGGTCGAGCAGTTCTTC. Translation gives CASSLLGTSGRVEQFF.

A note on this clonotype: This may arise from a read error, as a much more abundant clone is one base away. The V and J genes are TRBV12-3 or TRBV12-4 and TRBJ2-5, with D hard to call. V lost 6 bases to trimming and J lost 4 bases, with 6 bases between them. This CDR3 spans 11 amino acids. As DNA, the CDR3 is TGTGCCAGCAGCGCCGGAGAGACCCAGTACTTC. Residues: CASSAGETQYF.

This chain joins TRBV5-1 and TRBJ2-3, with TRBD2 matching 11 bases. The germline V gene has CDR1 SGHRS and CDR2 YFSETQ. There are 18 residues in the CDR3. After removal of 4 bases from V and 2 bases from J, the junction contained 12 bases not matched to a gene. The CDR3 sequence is CASSPIPLTSGITDTQYF. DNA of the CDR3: TGCGCCAGCAGCCCAATACCGCTGACTAGCGGGATCACAGATACGCAGTATTTT.